The following is a T cell receptor (beta chain) sequence with its context. What it binds is unknown. These data are taken from a study of OX40 agonist ivuxolimab in advanced cancers. Study in general: Patients with hepatocellular carcinoma, melanoma, renal cell or head and neck cancer made up the dose-escalation patients. Study observations and caveats: Circulating CD4+ and CD8+ T cells showed clonal expansion by week 6 at 0.1 to 3.0 mg/kg. Expanded peripheral T cells had an undetermined antigen specificity.

The germline CDR1 and CDR2 sequences are SGHRS and YFSETQ. The CDR3 sequence is 12 residues long. V shed 6 bases and J shed 1 base, with 7 bases lying between them. Produced via immunoSEQ multiplex PCR; TCRdb's table is partial and in-frame only. The table lists roughly 67,000 clones, about 92% of them singletons. The source is an adult with an advanced solid tumor such as melanoma, head and neck, liver or kidney cancer. Sample: CD4+ or CD8+ T cells sorted from blood, taken in a trial of the OX40 agonist ivuxolimab. V gene TRBV5-1 combines with J gene TRBJ1-1; no reliable D call. The CDR3: CASKEGNTEAFF. The CDR3 coding sequence is TGCGCCAGCAAGGAAGGGAACACTGAAGCTTTCTTT. Combining the CDR3 with reference TRBV5-1 and TRBJ1-1 gives the whole variable domain KAGVTQTPRYLIKTRGQQVTLSCSPISGHRSVSWYQQTPGQGLQFLFEYFSETQRNKGNFPGRFSGRQFSNSRSEMNVSTLELGDSALYLCASKEGNTEAFFGQGTRLTVV.